This is a list of T cell receptor beta chains from one sample in a study of blood T cell repertoires in COVID-19. Sequencing used immunoSEQ multiplex PCR; TCRdb keeps in-frame clones, though not all of them. The sample records just over 250,000 clones, about 87% being singletons. The sequencing input was peripheral blood. The origin of the receptors is a woman aged 70-85 years with COVID-19, enrolled during active disease. Both conserved end residues are part of each CDR3. The D gene is left open where the match is weak. Only some rows state a clone size, as once, few, many or a class for expanded clones.

J	size	length	D	V	CDR3	DNA
TRBJ1-6	once	14	TRBD1	TRBV7-6	CASSSGQGGSPLHF	TGTGCCAGCAGCTCGGGACAGGGTGGATCACCCCTCCACTTT
TRBJ1-3	.	15	.	TRBV19	CASSTGIRSGNTIYF	TGTGCCAGTAGCACAGGAATACGCTCTGGAAACACCATATATTTT
TRBJ1-5	.	13	.	TRBV29-1	CSVAATKEQPQHF	TGCAGCGTTGCCGCCACGAAAGAGCAGCCCCAGCATTTT
TRBJ2-1	.	17	TRBD2	TRBV27	CASSLLRLARGYNEQFF	TGTGCCAGCAGTCTACTAAGACTAGCTAGGGGCTACAATGAGCAGTTCTTC
TRBJ1-3	.	19	.	TRBV28	CASSLRGVGVRISGNTIYF	TGTGCCAGCAGTTTACGTGGGGTCGGGGTTAGAATCTCTGGAAACACCATATATTTT
TRBJ1-2	few	13	.	TRBV18	CASSPEGLYGYTF	TGTGCCAGCTCACCTGAGGGACTCTATGGCTACACCTTC
TRBJ2-2	.	15	TRBD1	TRBV7-2	CASSLNQGDTGELFF	TGTGCCAGCAGCCTCAACCAGGGGGACACCGGGGAGCTGTTTTTT
TRBJ2-5	.	11	.	TRBV20-1	CSGTSKETQYF	TGCAGTGGGACTTCGAAAGAGACCCAGTACTTC
TRBJ2-7	.	13	.	TRBV10-2	CASLVFQGYEQYF	TGCGCCAGCTTAGTTTTCCAGGGTTACGAGCAGTACTTC
TRBJ1-5	.	15	.	TRBV19	CASSIFRGSNQPQHF	TGTGCCAGTAGTATCTTCCGGGGTAGCAATCAGCCCCAGCATTTT